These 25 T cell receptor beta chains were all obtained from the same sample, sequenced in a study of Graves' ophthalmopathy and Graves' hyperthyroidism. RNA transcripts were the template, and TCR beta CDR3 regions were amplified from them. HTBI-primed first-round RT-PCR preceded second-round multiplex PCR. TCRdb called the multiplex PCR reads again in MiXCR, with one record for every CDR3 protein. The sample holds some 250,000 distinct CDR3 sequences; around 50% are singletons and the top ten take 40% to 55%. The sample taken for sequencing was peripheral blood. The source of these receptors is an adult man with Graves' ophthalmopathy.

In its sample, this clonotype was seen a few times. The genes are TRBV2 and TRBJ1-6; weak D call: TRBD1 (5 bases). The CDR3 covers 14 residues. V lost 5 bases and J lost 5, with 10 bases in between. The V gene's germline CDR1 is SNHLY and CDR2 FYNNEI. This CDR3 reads CASSLRGDNSPLHF. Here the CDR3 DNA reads TGTGCCAGCAGTTTAAGGGGCGATAATTCACCCCTCCACTTT.

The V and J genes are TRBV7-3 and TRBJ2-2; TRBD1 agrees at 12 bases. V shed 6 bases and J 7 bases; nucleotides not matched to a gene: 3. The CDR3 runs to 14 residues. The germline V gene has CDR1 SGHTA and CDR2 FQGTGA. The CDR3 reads CASRGTGGVGELFF. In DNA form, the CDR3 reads TGTGCCAGCAGGGGGACAGGGGGCGTCGGGGAGCTGTTTTTT.

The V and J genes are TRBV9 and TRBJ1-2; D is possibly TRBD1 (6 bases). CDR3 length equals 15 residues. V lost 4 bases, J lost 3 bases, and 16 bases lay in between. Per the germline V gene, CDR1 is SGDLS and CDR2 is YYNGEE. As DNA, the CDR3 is TGTGCCAGCAGCCCCAGGGCAGGGGTGGACTATGGCTACACCTTC. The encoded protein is CASSPRAGVDYGYTF.

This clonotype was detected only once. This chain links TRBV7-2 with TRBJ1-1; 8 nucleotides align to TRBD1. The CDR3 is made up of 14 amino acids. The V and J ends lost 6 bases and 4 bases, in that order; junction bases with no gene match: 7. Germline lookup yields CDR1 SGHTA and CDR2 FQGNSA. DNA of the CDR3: TGTGCCAGCAGGTTAAATACAGGGGGCACTGAAGCTTTCTTT. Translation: CASRLNTGGTEAFF. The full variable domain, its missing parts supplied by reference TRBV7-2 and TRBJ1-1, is GAGVSQSPSNKVTEKGKDVELRCDPISGHTALYWYRQSLGQGLEFLIYFQGNSAPDKSGLPSDRFSAERTGGSVSTLTIQRTQQEDSAVYLCASRLNTGGTEAFFGQGTRLTVV.

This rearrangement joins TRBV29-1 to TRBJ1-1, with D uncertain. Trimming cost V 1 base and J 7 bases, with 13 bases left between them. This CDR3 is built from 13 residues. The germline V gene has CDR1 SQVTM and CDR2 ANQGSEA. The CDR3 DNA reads TGCAGCGTTGAAGGGACTAGCTACAATGAAGCTTTCTTT. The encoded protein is CSVEGTSYNEAFF.

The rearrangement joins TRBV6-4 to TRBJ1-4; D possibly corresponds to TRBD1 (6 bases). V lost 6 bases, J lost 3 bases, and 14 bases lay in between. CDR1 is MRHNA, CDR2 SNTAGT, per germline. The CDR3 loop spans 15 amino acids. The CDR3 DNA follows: TGTGCCAGCAGAAACTTCGGGACACCTAATGAAAAACTGTTTTTT. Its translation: CASRNFGTPNEKLFF.

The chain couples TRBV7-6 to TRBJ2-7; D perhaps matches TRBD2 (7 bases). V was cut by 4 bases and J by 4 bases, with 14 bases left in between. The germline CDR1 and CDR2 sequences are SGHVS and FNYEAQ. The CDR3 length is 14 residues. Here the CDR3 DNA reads TGTGCCAGCAGCTGGGGGGGCGCCGGATACGAGCAGTACTTC. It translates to CASSWGGAGYEQYF.

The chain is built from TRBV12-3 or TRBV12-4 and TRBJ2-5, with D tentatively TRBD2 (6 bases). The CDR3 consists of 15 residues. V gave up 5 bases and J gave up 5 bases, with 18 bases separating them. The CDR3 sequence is CASSEASGVAETQYF. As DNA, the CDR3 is TGTGCCAGCAGTGAAGCGTCGGGAGTAGCTGAGACCCAGTACTTC.

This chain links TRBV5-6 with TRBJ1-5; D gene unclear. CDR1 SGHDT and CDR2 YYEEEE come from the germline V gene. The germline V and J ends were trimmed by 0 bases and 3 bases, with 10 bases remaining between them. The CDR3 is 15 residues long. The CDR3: CASSLGRIINQPQHF. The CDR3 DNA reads TGTGCCAGCAGCTTGGGACGGATTATCAATCAGCCCCAGCATTTT.

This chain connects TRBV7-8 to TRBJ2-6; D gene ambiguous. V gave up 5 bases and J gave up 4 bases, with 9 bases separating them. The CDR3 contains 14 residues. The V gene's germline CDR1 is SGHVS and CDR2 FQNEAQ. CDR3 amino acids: CASSTYGGANVLTF. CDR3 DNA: TGTGCCAGCAGCACGTACGGGGGGGCCAACGTCCTGACTTTC.

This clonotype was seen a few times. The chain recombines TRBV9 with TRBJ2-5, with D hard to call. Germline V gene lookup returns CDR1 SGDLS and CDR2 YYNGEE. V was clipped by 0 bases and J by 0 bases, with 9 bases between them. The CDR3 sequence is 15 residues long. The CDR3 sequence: CASSVGAVDQETQYF. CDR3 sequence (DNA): TGTGCCAGCAGCGTAGGGGCGGTAGACCAAGAGACCCAGTACTTC.

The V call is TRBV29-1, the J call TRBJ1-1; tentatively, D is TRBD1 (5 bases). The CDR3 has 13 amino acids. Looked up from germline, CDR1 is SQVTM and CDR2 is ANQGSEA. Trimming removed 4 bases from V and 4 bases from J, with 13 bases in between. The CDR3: CSVAPGFRTEAFF. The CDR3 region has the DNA TGCAGCGTTGCACCAGGGTTCCGCACTGAAGCTTTCTTT.

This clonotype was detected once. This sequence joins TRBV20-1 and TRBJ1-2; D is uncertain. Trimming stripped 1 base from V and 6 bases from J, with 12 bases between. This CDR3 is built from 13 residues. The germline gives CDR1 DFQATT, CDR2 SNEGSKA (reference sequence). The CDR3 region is CSARARDGHGYTF. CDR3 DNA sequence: TGCAGTGCTAGAGCCCGGGATGGGCATGGCTACACCTTC.

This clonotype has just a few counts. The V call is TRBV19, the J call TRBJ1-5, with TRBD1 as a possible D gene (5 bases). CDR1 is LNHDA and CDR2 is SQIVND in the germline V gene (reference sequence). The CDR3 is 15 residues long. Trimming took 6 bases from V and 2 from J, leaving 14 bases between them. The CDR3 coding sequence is TGTGCCAGTAGCAGGGATTCGAATGGCAATCAGCCCCAGCATTTT. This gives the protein CASSRDSNGNQPQHF. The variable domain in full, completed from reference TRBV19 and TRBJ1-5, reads DGGITQSPKYLFRKEGQNVTLSCEQNLNHDAMYWYRQDPGQGLRLIYYSQIVNDFQKGDIAEGYSVSREKKESFPLTVTSAQKNPTAFYLCASSRDSNGNQPQHFGDGTRLSIL.

The CDR3 DNA reads as TGTGCCAGCACGGTAACCGGGAGGTACGAGCAGTACTTC. This encodes CASTVTGRYEQYF. The V gene is TRBV28, the J gene TRBJ2-7; 7 bases line up with TRBD2. Germline values: CDR1 MDHEN, CDR2 SYDVKM. The CDR3 is 13 residues long. With 7 bases clipped from V and 4 bases from J, the junction kept 7 bases outside the gene matches.

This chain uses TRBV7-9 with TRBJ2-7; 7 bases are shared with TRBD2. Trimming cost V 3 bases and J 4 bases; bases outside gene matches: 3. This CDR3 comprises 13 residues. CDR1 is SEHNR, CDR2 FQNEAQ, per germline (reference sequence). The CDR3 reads CASSFLGGYEQYF. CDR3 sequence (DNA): TGTGCCAGCAGCTTTCTGGGAGGGTACGAGCAGTACTTC.

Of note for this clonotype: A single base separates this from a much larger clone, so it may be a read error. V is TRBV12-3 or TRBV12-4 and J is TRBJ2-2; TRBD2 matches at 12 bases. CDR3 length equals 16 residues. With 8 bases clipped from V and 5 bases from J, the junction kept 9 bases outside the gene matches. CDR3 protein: CASGQRTSGETGELFF. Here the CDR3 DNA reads TGTGCCAGCGGTCAACGGACTAGCGGGGAAACCGGGGAGCTGTTTTTT.

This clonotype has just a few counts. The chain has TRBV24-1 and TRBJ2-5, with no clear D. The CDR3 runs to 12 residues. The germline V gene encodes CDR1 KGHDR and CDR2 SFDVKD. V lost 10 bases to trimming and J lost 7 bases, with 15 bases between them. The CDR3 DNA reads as TGTGCCACGGTTGGACGTTTCTGGACCCAGTACTTC. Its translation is CATVGRFWTQYF.

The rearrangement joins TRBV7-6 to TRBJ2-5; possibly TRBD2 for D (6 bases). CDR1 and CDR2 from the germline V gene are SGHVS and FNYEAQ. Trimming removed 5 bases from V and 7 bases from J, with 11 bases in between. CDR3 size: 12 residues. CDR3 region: CASSEEGRTQYF. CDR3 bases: TGTGCCAGCAGCGAGGAGGGAAGGACCCAGTACTTC.

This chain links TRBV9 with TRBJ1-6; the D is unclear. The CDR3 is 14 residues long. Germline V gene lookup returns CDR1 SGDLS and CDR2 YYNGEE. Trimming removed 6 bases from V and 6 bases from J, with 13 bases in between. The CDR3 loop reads CASTARASNSPLHF. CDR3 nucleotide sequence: TGTGCCAGCACCGCACGGGCGTCTAATTCACCCCTCCACTTT.

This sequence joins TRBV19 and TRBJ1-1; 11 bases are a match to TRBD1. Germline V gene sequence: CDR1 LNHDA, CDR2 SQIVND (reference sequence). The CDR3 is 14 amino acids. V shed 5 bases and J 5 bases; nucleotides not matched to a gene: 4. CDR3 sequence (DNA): TGTGCCAGTAGTGTGGGACAGGGGGGGACTGAAGCTTTCTTT. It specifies CASSVGQGGTEAFF.

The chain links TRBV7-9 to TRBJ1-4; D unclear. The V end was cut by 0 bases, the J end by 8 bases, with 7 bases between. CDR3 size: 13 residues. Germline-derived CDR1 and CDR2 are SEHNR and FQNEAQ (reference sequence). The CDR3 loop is CASSLATEEKLFF. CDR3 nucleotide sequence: TGTGCCAGCAGCTTAGCGACCGAGGAAAAACTGTTTTTT. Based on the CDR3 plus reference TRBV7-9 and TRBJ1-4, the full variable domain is DTGVSQNPRHKITKRGQNVTFRCDPISEHNRLYWYRQTLGQGPEFLTYFQNEAQLEKSRLLSDRFSAERPKGSFSTLEIQRTEQGDSAMYLCASSLATEEKLFFGSGTQLSVL.

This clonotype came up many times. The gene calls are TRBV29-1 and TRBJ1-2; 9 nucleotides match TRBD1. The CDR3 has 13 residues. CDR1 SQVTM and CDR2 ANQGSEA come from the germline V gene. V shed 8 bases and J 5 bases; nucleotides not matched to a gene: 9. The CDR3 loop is CSFGTGSGYGYTF. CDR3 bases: TGCAGCTTTGGGACAGGGTCAGGTTATGGCTACACCTTC.

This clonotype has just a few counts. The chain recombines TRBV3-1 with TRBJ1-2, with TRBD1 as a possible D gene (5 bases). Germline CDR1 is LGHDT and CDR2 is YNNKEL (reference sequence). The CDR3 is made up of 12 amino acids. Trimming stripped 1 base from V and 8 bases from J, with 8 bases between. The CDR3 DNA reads TGTGCCAGCAGCCAAGTAGGGACCGGCTACACCTTC. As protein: CASSQVGTGYTF.

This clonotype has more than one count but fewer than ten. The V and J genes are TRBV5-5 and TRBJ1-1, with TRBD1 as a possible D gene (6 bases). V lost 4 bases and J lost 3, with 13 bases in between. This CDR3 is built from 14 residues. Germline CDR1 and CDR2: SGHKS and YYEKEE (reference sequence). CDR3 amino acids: CASSNSGADTEAFF. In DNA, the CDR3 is TGTGCCAGCAGCAACTCAGGGGCCGACACTGAAGCTTTCTTT.